Each of the 10 T cell receptor beta chains below was sequenced from the same sample in a study of T cells expressing NK-cell markers. TCRdb re-analyzed the 5' RACE reads; it lists each CDR3 protein once, without DNA. Recorded for this sample: a few hundred thousand distinct CDR3 sequences. Sequencing was performed on blood T cells: a sorted CD56 or NKG2C T cell subset, CD4+ or CD8+ T cells, or bulk PBMC T cells (not recorded which). The receptors shown here come from a man in his late teens or twenties in good health.

The chain uses TRBV20-1 and TRBJ2-5. CDR3 size: 15 residues. Germline lookup yields CDR1 DFQATT and CDR2 SNEGSKA (reference sequence). This CDR3 is CSARDVLRGQETQYF.

The genes are TRBV3-1 and TRBJ2-1; TCRdb gives TRBD2 as the D gene, but with no DNA this cannot be confirmed. This CDR3 comprises 11 residues. Germline-derived CDR1 and CDR2 are LGHDT and YNNKEL (reference sequence). This chain's CDR3 is CASSQRGEQFF.

The rearrangement uses TRBV5-1 and TRBJ1-1. The germline V gene has CDR1 SGHRS and CDR2 YFSETQ. The length of the CDR3 is 20 residues. The CDR3 protein is CASSLTRGINNRIMNTEAFF. The whole variable domain, filled in from reference TRBV5-1 and TRBJ1-1, reads KAGVTQTPRYLIKTRGQQVTLSCSPISGHRSVSWYQQTPGQGLQFLFEYFSETQRNKGNFPGRFSGRQFSNSRSEMNVSTLELGDSALYLCASSLTRGINNRIMNTEAFFGQGTRLTVV.

V and J are TRBV24-1 and TRBJ2-3; the TCRdb call, TRBD2, lacks DNA for checking. Germline lookup yields CDR1 KGHDR and CDR2 SFDVKD. The length of the CDR3 is 15 residues. CDR3 amino acids: CATSEAGASTDTQYF.

This chain connects TRBV9 to TRBJ1-2; TCRdb indicates TRBD1, and absent DNA this call remains unverified. The CDR3 totals 12 residues. Germline lookup yields CDR1 SGDLS and CDR2 YYNGEE. CDR3 in amino acids: CASSVAGVGYTF.

The CDR3: CASRSGNPYNEQFF. V gene TRBV7-2 combines with J gene TRBJ2-1; no DNA is available, so the TRBD2 call from TCRdb remains unchecked. The germline gives CDR1 SGHTA, CDR2 FQGNSA. The CDR3 is 14 residues long.

V is TRBV4-3 and J is TRBJ1-5. This CDR3 is 15 amino acids long. CDR1 is LGHNA, CDR2 YSLEER, per germline. The CDR3 sequence: CASSQAWGLNQPQHF.

The chain has TRBV30 and TRBJ1-1. The length of the CDR3 is 11 residues. The germline gives CDR1 GTSNPN, CDR2 SVGIG (reference sequence). This chain's CDR3 is CAWSWDTEAFF.

This chain uses TRBV20-1 with TRBJ2-1; TCRdb calls TRBD2, which cannot be checked without DNA. CDR1 is DFQATT and CDR2 is SNEGSKA in the germline V gene (reference sequence). The CDR3 has 13 residues. CDR3 in amino acids: CSAQSPGRNEQFF.

This chain connects TRBV12-3 or TRBV12-4 to TRBJ2-1; TCRdb names TRBD2, which stays unverified in the absence of DNA. This CDR3 is 13 amino acids long. This CDR3 is CASTSRIAGEQFF.